The sequence of this T cell receptor (beta chain) was determined in a study of glioma-infiltrating T cells after dendritic cell vaccination. Findings and caveats of the study: Survival was not directly related to TCR clonality in these patients.

Turning to this clone: The antigen remains unidentified.

Documented time point: after dendritic cell vaccination, including at tumor progression/relapse. Amplification used 60 V beta primers and 13 J beta primers. TCRdb's copy holds only in-frame clones and misses some; the assay was immunoSEQ multiplex PCR. Among 70,000 to 90,000 clones listed, around 83% were seen once. The input for sequencing was blood, taken after dendritic cell vaccination. This receptor was taken from a human donor with glioblastoma.

The CDR3 sequence: CASRTSSGANVLTF. The CDR3 bases are TGTGCCAGCAGGACTAGTTCTGGGGCCAACGTCCTGACTTTC. The genes are TRBV6-5 and TRBJ2-6, with D maybe TRBD2 (6 bases). This CDR3 spans 14 amino acids. Trimming removed 6 bases from V and 1 base from J, with 7 bases in between. Germline V gene lookup returns CDR1 MNHEY and CDR2 SVGAGI.